These 20 T cell receptor beta chains originate from one sample sequenced in a study of blood T cell repertoires in COVID-19. The table came from immunoSEQ multiplex PCR; TCRdb's copy has only in-frame clones and leaves some out. Of about 36,000 clones in the sample, around four fifths are singletons; the top ten hold roughly 14%. The source material was peripheral blood. The receptors originated from a human donor in a cohort sampled during active COVID-19.

The chain couples TRBV2 to TRBJ2-1; D might be TRBD1 (5 bases). Germline V gene lookup returns CDR1 SNHLY and CDR2 FYNNEI. The CDR3 spans 15 residues. The V end was cut by 2 bases, the J end by 7 bases, with 15 bases between. The CDR3 region has the DNA TGTGCCAGCAGTGAACGGGCAGGGTATTCGAATGAGCAGTTCTTC. As protein: CASSERAGYSNEQFF.

The chain is built from TRBV2 and TRBJ1-5; D is undetermined. Per germline, CDR1 SNHLY and CDR2 FYNNEI. V dropped 7 bases and J dropped 5 bases, with 12 bases sitting between them. The CDR3 has 13 residues. DNA for the CDR3: TGTGCCAGCACCCCGACCGCGGATCAGCCCCAGCATTTT. Protein sequence: CASTPTADQPQHF.

The V call is TRBV19, the J call TRBJ1-1; D is perhaps TRBD1 (5 bases). CDR1 LNHDA and CDR2 SQIVND come from the germline V gene (reference sequence). The CDR3 has 14 residues. Trimming removed 10 bases from V and 0 bases from J, with 15 bases in between. CDR3 region: CATLRGRLNTEAFF. CDR3 nucleotides: TGTGCCACCCTAAGGGGCAGGCTGAACACTGAAGCTTTCTTT.

The chain couples TRBV28 to TRBJ1-3, with 9 bases aligning to TRBD1. Trimming took 5 bases from V and 2 from J; bases not matched to a gene: 4. The CDR3 contains 15 residues. Germline V lookup: CDR1 MDHEN, CDR2 SYDVKM. CDR3 loop: CASSTRQGAGNTIYF. Here the CDR3 DNA reads TGTGCCAGCAGTACCCGACAGGGGGCTGGAAACACCATATATTTT.

The gene calls are TRBV7-3 and TRBJ1-1; possible D gene TRBD1, 6 bases. This CDR3 has 16 residues. Between the trimmed V and J ends, which lost 4 bases and 1 base, there was a span of 16 bases. Germline V gene sequence: CDR1 SGHTA, CDR2 FQGTGA. In DNA, the CDR3 is TGTGCCAGCAGCTCCGGTGGATTGGACAGGAACACTGAAGCTTTCTTT. The encoded protein is CASSSGGLDRNTEAFF.

The chain joins TRBV6-1 to TRBJ1-2; tentatively, D is TRBD1 (6 bases). The CDR3 runs to 15 residues. Looked up from germline, CDR1 is MNHNS and CDR2 is SASEGT. With 3 bases removed from V and 4 bases from J, the gap between germline ends came to 15 bases. Written as DNA, the CDR3 is TGTGCCAGCAGTGATTTCGTAGGACAGTCCTATGGCTACACCTTC. Amino acid sequence: CASSDFVGQSYGYTF.

The V and J genes are TRBV9 and TRBJ2-3, with a possible D match to TRBD2 (5 bases). CDR1 SGDLS and CDR2 YYNGEE come from the germline V gene. The CDR3 consists of 14 residues. The V gene lost 1 base and the J gene lost 0 bases, with 6 bases spanning the gap. CDR3 loop: CASSVRGSTDTQYF. Written as DNA, the CDR3 is TGTGCCAGCAGCGTAAGAGGGAGCACAGATACGCAGTATTTT.

This chain connects TRBV11-3 to TRBJ2-7; D unclear. The CDR3 length is 13 residues. Germline CDR1 is SGHNT and CDR2 is YENEEA. Trimming stripped 3 bases from V and 3 bases from J, with 9 bases between. The CDR3 protein is CASSLGRYYEQYF. The CDR3 nucleotides read TGTGCCAGCAGCTTGGGCCGCTACTACGAGCAGTACTTC.

The chain joins TRBV7-2 to TRBJ2-7; TRBD1 matches 7 bases. CDR1 is SGHTA, CDR2 FQGNSA, per germline. J lost 0 bases, V lost 1 base, and 0 bases had no gene match. This CDR3 contains 14 residues. CDR3 bases: TGTGCCAGCAGCTTAGGGGACAGCTCCTACGAGCAGTACTTC. It specifies CASSLGDSSYEQYF.

The rearrangement links TRBV5-1 to TRBJ1-3; D is unresolved. CDR3 length: 14 residues. V was clipped by 4 bases and J by 0 bases, with 8 bases between them. Germline lookup yields CDR1 SGHRS and CDR2 YFSETQ. This CDR3 is CASSEASSGNTIYF. CDR3 bases: TGCGCCAGCAGCGAAGCCTCCTCTGGAAACACCATATATTTT.

V gene TRBV5-1 combines with J gene TRBJ1-2; D not resolved. Between the trimmed V and J ends, which lost 4 bases and 0 bases, there was a span of 7 bases. Germline V gene sequence: CDR1 SGHRS, CDR2 YFSETQ. This CDR3 has 13 amino acids. As DNA, the CDR3 is TGCGCCAGCAGCCCGCCAGCTAACTATGGCTACACCTTC. It translates to CASSPPANYGYTF.

This chain uses TRBV28 with TRBJ1-5; D is unclear. This CDR3 spans 13 amino acids. Germline CDR1 and CDR2: MDHEN and SYDVKM. The germline V and J ends were trimmed by 8 bases and 4 bases, with 12 bases remaining between them. Here the CDR3 DNA reads TGTGCCAGCGCCATCGCGATTAATCAGCCCCAGCATTTT. Its protein product is CASAIAINQPQHF.

The rearrangement uses TRBV6-5 and TRBJ1-2; D uncertain. Germline-derived CDR1 and CDR2 are MNHEY and SVGAGI. This CDR3 contains 16 residues. V dropped 1 base and J dropped 0 bases, with 12 bases sitting between them. For the CDR3, the DNA is TGTGCCAGCAGTTACTTTTCCGTCACAACTAACTATGGCTACACCTTC. It specifies CASSYFSVTTNYGYTF.

The CDR3 DNA reads TGTGCCAGCAGCCGCGGCGGACAGGGAATCCCTTCCGAGCAGTACTTC. Protein sequence: CASSRGGQGIPSEQYF. The rearrangement uses TRBV7-2 and TRBJ2-7; 8 positions agree with TRBD1. With 5 bases clipped from V and 6 bases from J, the junction kept 15 bases outside the gene matches. CDR1 and CDR2 from the germline V gene are SGHTA and FQGNSA. The CDR3 runs to 16 residues. Supplemented by reference TRBV7-2 and TRBJ2-7, the full variable domain reads GAGVSQSPSNKVTEKGKDVELRCDPISGHTALYWYRQSLGQGLEFLIYFQGNSAPDKSGLPSDRFSAERTGGSVSTLTIQRTQQEDSAVYLCASSRGGQGIPSEQYFGPGTRLTVT.

The genes are TRBV7-2 and TRBJ1-2; perhaps TRBD1 as D (5 bases). Trimming pared 5 bases from V and 4 bases from J, leaving 14 bases between. CDR3 length: 14 amino acids. Germline loops: CDR1 SGHTA, CDR2 FQGNSA. The CDR3 spells CASSLQQGVYGYTF. CDR3 coding DNA: TGTGCCAGCAGCCTCCAGCAAGGGGTCTATGGCTACACCTTC.

The rearrangement joins TRBV27 to TRBJ1-2; 8 bases fit TRBD1. Trimming cost V 6 bases and J 7 bases; bases outside gene matches: 10. CDR3 size: 14 residues. CDR1 MNHEY and CDR2 SMNVEV come from the germline V gene (reference sequence). CDR3 sequence (DNA): TGTGCCAGCAGACTTTCAGGGGGCGCCGGTGGCTACACCTTC. It yields the protein CASRLSGGAGGYTF.

The V gene is TRBV7-2, the J gene TRBJ2-7, with 8 bases identical to TRBD2. This CDR3 is built from 14 residues. CDR1 and CDR2 from the germline V gene are SGHTA and FQGNSA. Unmatched junction bases numbered 8, after V lost 6 bases and J lost 4 bases. CDR3 sequence reads: CASRPLGGGYEQYF. In DNA form, the CDR3 reads TGTGCCAGCAGGCCGTTGGGCGGGGGGTACGAGCAGTACTTC.

The rearrangement joins TRBV9 to TRBJ2-7; D is unresolved. Trimming removed 3 bases at V and 3 bases at J, with 7 bases between. Per the germline V gene, CDR1 is SGDLS and CDR2 is YYNGEE. This CDR3 contains 12 residues. The CDR3 reads CASSGLFYEQYF. For the CDR3, the DNA is TGTGCCAGCAGCGGACTTTTCTACGAGCAGTACTTC.

This rearrangement joins TRBV5-1 to TRBJ2-1, with 9 bases lining up with TRBD1. There are 18 residues in the CDR3. Germline V gene sequence: CDR1 SGHRS, CDR2 YFSETQ. J was trimmed by 5 bases and V by 4 bases; bases with no gene match: 16. CDR3 amino acids: CASSMAPVTQGADNEQFF. The CDR3 DNA is TGCGCCAGCAGCATGGCCCCAGTTACACAGGGGGCGGACAATGAGCAGTTCTTC.

In this sample, this clone turned up once. The gene calls are TRBV4-3 and TRBJ1-1; 8 positions match TRBD1. V trimming: 1 base; J trimming: 2 bases; junction bases outside the gene matches: 6. The germline V gene has CDR1 LGHNA and CDR2 YSLEER. There are 16 residues in the CDR3. The chain's CDR3 is CASSQARGQGNTEAFF. CDR3 nucleotide sequence: TGCGCCAGCAGCCAAGCCAGAGGACAGGGAAACACTGAAGCTTTCTTT.